These T cell receptor beta chains were read from a single sample in a study of chemoradiotherapy in HPV16-positive cancers. Clones were read by immunoSEQ multiplex PCR, and TCRdb kept only the in-frame ones, dropping some. Of 25,000 to 30,000 clones listed, over 90% are singletons. The starting material was blood, obtained from a patient who underwent chemoradiotherapy. Receptor source: a human donor with HPV-associated anogenital cancer. Each CDR3 is given with its conserved first and last residue. A D gene is named only where the DNA matches it firmly. The size field is filled for only some rows; it gives once, few, many or a size class.

clone size	V gene	J gene	D gene	CDR3 DNA	CDR3 protein
NA	TRBV4-1	TRBJ2-3	NA	TGCGCCAGCAGCCAAGATCGGCGCTTTGCTAGCACAGATACGCAGTATTTT	CASSQDRRFASTDTQYF
NA	TRBV28	TRBJ2-1	TRBD1	TGTGCCAGCGTGGAAGCAGGGGGACCCTACAATGAGCAGTTCTTC	CASVEAGGPYNEQFF
NA	TRBV7-8	TRBJ2-1	TRBD2	TGTGCCAGCAGCTTAGTGTGGGGACTAGCGGATAACAATGAGCAGTTCTTC	CASSLVWGLADNNEQFF
NA	TRBV5-6	TRBJ2-1	TRBD2	TGTGCCAGCAGCAAGGGACTAGCCCACAATGAGCAGTTCTTC	CASSKGLAHNEQFF
NA	TRBV27	TRBJ2-2	NA	TGTGCCAGCAGTTTCAGGTTCAACACCGGGGAGCTGTTTTTT	CASSFRFNTGELFF
NA	TRBV28	TRBJ1-5	TRBD1	TGTGCCAGCAGTTTAGGGGACAGGGCTCAGCCCCAGCATTTT	CASSLGDRAQPQHF
NA	TRBV25-1	TRBJ2-7	TRBD1	TGTGCCAGCAGTGATTCCGGGACAGGGTATCTTTACGAGCAGTACTTC	CASSDSGTGYLYEQYF
NA	TRBV7-2	TRBJ2-5	NA	TGTGCCAGCAGCTTATTGATAGTAAGGGTCAAGGAGACCCAGTACTTC	CASSLLIVRVKETQYF
NA	TRBV13	TRBJ1-2	NA	TGTGCCAGCAGCTTGTCCGGGGGGCGGTATGGCTACACCTTC	CASSLSGGRYGYTF
once	TRBV4-3	TRBJ1-1	NA	TGCGCCAGCAGCCCCGGTACGGTCACTGAAGCTTTCTTT	CASSPGTVTEAFF
NA	TRBV28	TRBJ2-7	TRBD1	TGTGCCAGCAGTCAGTCACTCCCGCGGACAGGGGCCTCCTACGAGCAGTACTTC	CASSQSLPRTGASYEQYF
NA	TRBV10-2	TRBJ2-7	NA	TGCGCCAGCAGTGCAGTCGAATCCTACGAGCAGTACTTC	CASSAVESYEQYF
NA	TRBV5-4	TRBJ2-7	TRBD1	TGTGCCAGCAGCTCGAGACAGGGATTAGCCTACGAGCAGTACTTC	CASSSRQGLAYEQYF
NA	TRBV11-2	TRBJ1-4	TRBD1	TGTGCCAGCAGCCTAAGACAGGGACCAACTAATGAAAAACTGTTTTTT	CASSLRQGPTNEKLFF
NA	TRBV7-6	TRBJ2-1	TRBD1	TGTGCCAGCAGCTTAACCCCCTTCGACAGGGGGCTGGGGTACAATGAGCAGTTCTTC	CASSLTPFDRGLGYNEQFF
NA	TRBV7-2	TRBJ2-7	NA	TGTGCCAGCAGCTTAGTGAGTGGTGGGGGAAACTACGAGCAGTACTTC	CASSLVSGGGNYEQYF
NA	TRBV9	TRBJ2-7	NA	TGTGCGCACGACCAGCCGCCCGAGCAGTACTTC	CAHDQPPEQYF
NA	TRBV9	TRBJ2-1	NA	TGTGCCAGCAGCGTAGGGGGGTTGAATGAGCAGTTCTTC	CASSVGGLNEQFF
NA	TRBV21-1	TRBJ1-3	NA	TGTGCCAGCAGCACGGTCCCGGGAAACACCATATATTTT	CASSTVPGNTIYF
NA	TRBV7-2	TRBJ2-3	NA	TGTGCCAGCAGCTTAGACCAGGGTGCAGATACGCAGTATTTT	CASSLDQGADTQYF
NA	TRBV5-5	TRBJ1-1	NA	TGTGCCAGCAGCAACTTCATGAACACTGAAGCTTTCTTT	CASSNFMNTEAFF
few	TRBV7-7	TRBJ2-2	TRBD2	TGTGCCAGCACCCCGGTGGGGGGGGTTGGTACCGGGGAGCTGTTTTTT	CASTPVGGVGTGELFF
NA	TRBV9	TRBJ2-2	NA	TGTGCCAGCAGCGGAGGGAACACCGGGGAGCTGTTTTTT	CASSGGNTGELFF
NA	TRBV7-2	TRBJ2-7	NA	TGTGCCAGCAGCTTGAGACCCCGGGAACTCGAGCAGTACTTC	CASSLRPRELEQYF
NA	TRBV5-1	TRBJ1-1	NA	TGCGCCAGCAGCTTGGGGGGACTCAGGGCCGCTTTCTTT	CASSLGGLRAAFF
NA	TRBV5-6	TRBJ1-2	NA	TGTGCCAGCAGCTGGTCACTAGAGACAGGCAACTATGGCTACACCTTC	CASSWSLETGNYGYTF
NA	TRBV19	TRBJ1-4	TRBD1	TGTGCCAGTAGCGAGGGGACAGCTAATGAAAAACTGTTTTTT	CASSEGTANEKLFF
NA	TRBV9	TRBJ1-5	NA	TGTGCCAGCAGCGTAGGAGGGGGCAATCAGCCCCAGCATTTT	CASSVGGGNQPQHF
once	TRBV28	TRBJ2-7	TRBD1	TGTGCCGCTTACAGGGGCCAAGGCTACGAGCAGTACTTC	CAAYRGQGYEQYF
NA	TRBV19	TRBJ2-5	NA	TGTGCCAGTAGCCCCGGGGTAAAGAGCCAAGAGACCCAGTACTTC	CASSPGVKSQETQYF
NA	TRBV7-2	TRBJ2-2	TRBD2	TGTGCCAGCAGCGCGGGACTAGTTGGTGGGGAGCTGTTTTTT	CASSAGLVGGELFF
once	TRBV9	TRBJ2-3	TRBD2	TGTGCCAGCAGCGCCGGGGGGAGCACAGATACGCAGTATTTT	CASSAGGSTDTQYF
NA	TRBV5-8	TRBJ1-4	NA	TGTGCCAGCAGGCCGGGACAATTTAATGAAAAACTGTTTTTT	CASRPGQFNEKLFF
NA	TRBV4-1	TRBJ2-7	NA	TGCGCCAGCAGCCAAGGGCCTAGTCGGGAATACGAGCAGTACTTC	CASSQGPSREYEQYF
NA	TRBV7-2	TRBJ2-7	NA	TGTGCCAGCAGCTCAGGAGGCCAGGGGATTTACGAGCAGTACTTC	CASSSGGQGIYEQYF
NA	TRBV5-4	TRBJ2-1	TRBD1	TGTGCCAGCAGCGACAGGGGGTATAATGGAAATGAGCAGTTCTTC	CASSDRGYNGNEQFF